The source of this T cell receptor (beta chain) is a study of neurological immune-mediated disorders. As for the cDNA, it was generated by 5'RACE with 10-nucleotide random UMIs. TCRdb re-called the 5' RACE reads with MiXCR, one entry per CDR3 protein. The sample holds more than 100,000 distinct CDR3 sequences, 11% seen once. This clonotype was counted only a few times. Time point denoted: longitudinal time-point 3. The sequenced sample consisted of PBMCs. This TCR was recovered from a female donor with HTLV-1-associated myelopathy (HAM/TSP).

CDR3 coding DNA: TGCGCCAGCAGCCGCCGGGACAGTATCTACGAGCAGTACTTC. As protein: CASSRRDSIYEQYF. J is TRBJ2-7 and V is TRBV5-1; 7 bases agree with TRBD1. With 4 bases clipped from V and 3 bases from J, the junction kept 7 bases outside the gene matches. The CDR3 consists of 14 residues. Germline V gene lookup returns CDR1 SGHRS and CDR2 YFSETQ.